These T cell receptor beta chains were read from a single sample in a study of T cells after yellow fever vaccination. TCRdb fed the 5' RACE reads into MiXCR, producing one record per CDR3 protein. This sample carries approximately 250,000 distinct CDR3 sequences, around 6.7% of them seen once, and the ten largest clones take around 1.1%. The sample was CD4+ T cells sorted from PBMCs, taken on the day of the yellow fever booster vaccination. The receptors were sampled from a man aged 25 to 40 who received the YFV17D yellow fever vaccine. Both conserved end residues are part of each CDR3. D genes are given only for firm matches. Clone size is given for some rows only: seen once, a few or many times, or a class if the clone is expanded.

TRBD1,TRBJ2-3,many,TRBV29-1,TGCAGCGTTTTAACTAGGGGGCAAACAGATACGCAGTATTTT,CSVLTRGQTDTQYF
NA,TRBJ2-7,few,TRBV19,TGTGCCAGTAGTATAGTAGCGGCCGGATACGAGCAGTACTTC,CASSIVAAGYEQYF
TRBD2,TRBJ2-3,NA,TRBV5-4,TGTGCCAGCAGCAACAAGCGGGAGGCAGATACGCAGTATTTT,CASSNKREADTQYF
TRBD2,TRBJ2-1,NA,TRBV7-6,TGTGCCAGCAGCTTAACCGGTTACTCGGGACTAGCCGACAATGAGCAGTTCTTC,CASSLTGYSGLADNEQFF
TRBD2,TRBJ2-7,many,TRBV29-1,TGCAGCGTTGGGCGGACTAGCGGGTACGAGCAGTACTTC,CSVGRTSGYEQYF
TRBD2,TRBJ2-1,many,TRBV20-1,TGCAGTGCTAGACTAGCGGGGTTCTACAATGAGCAGTTCTTC,CSARLAGFYNEQFF
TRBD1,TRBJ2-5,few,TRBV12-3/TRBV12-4,TGTGCCAGCAGTTTAGCTCCGGGACAGAAGGGTCAAGAGACCCAGTACTTC,CASSLAPGQKGQETQYF
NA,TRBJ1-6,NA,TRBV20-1,TGCAGTGCTAGACCGCCAGGCTCACCCCTCCACTTT,CSARPPGSPLHF
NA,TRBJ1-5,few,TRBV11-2,TGTGCCAGCAGCTCCTCGACAAGCGGATACGGTCACCCCAATCAGCCCCAGCATTTT,CASSSSTSGYGHPNQPQHF
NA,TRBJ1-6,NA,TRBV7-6,TGTGCCAGCGCTAGGACGGCTGCTTATAATTCACCCCTCCACTTT,CASARTAAYNSPLHF
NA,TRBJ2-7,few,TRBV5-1,TGCGCCAGCAGCTTGCCAGGAGGCTACTCCTACGAGCAGTACTTC,CASSLPGGYSYEQYF
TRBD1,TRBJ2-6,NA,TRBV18,TGTGCCAGCTCACCATTTTCGGGACAGGGATTAACTGGGGCCAACGTCCTGACTTTC,CASSPFSGQGLTGANVLTF
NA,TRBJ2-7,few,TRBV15,TGTGCCACCAGCAGTGCTCCAGGGTTCCTCTACGAGCAGTACTTC,CATSSAPGFLYEQYF
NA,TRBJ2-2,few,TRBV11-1,TGTGCCAGCAGCTTAGCCCTAGGAGGGGAGCTGTTTTTT,CASSLALGGELFF
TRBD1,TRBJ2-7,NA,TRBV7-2,TGTGCCAGCAGCCCGAGACAGGGTCTAGGGCAGTACTTC,CASSPRQGLGQYF
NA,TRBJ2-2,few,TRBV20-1,TGCAGTGCTAGAGACTTCGAGACAGGAAACACCGGGGAGCTGTTTTTT,CSARDFETGNTGELFF
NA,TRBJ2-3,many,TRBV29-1,TGCAGCGTTGGCACCAACACAGATACGCAGTATTTT,CSVGTNTDTQYF
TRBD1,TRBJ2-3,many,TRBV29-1,TGCAGCGTTTTGAAGAGGACAGGGGGTTTCACAGATACGCAGTATTTT,CSVLKRTGGFTDTQYF
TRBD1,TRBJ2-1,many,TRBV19,TGTGCCAGTAGTACCGGGACAGGGGGTGGTAATGAGCAGTTCTTC,CASSTGTGGGNEQFF
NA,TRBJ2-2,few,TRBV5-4,TGTGCCAGCAGCTATGATCCTAAGGGGGGGGAGCTGTTTTTT,CASSYDPKGGELFF
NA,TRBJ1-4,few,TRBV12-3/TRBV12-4,TGTGCCAGCAGTTTAGCTCAGGGCAGGACTGAAAAACTGTTTTTT,CASSLAQGRTEKLFF
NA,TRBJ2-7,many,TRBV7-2,TGTGCCAGCAGCTCCGATACTGGGTCCTACGAGCAGTACTTC,CASSSDTGSYEQYF
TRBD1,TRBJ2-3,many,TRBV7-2,TGTGCCAGCAGCAGACAGGGGGCGTCAGATACGCAGTATTTT,CASSRQGASDTQYF
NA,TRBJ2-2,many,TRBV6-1,TGTGCCAGCAGGCGAGACTGGAACACCGGGGAGCTGTTTTTT,CASRRDWNTGELFF
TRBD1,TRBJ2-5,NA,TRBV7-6,TGTGCCAGCAGGAAGGACAGGAACCAAGAGACCCAGTACTTC,CASRKDRNQETQYF
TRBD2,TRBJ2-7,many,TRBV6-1,TGTGCCAGCAGTGACCTCGGGACTAGCTATCGTAGGTACGAGCAGTACTTC,CASSDLGTSYRRYEQYF
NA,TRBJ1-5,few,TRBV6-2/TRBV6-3,TGTGCCAGCAGTTACGTCGGCTCAGGACCCCAGCATTTT,CASSYVGSGPQHF
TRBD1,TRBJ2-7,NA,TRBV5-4,TGTGCCAGCAGCTGGGAGACAGGGACCTACGAGCAGTACTTC,CASSWETGTYEQYF
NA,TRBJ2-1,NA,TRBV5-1,TGCGCCAGCAGCTTGGGGGTCCTGGAAAATGAGCAGTTCTTC,CASSLGVLENEQFF
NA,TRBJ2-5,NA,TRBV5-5,TGTGCCAGCAGCCCCGACAGCCAAGAGACCCAGTACTTC,CASSPDSQETQYF
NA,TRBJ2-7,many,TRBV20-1,TGCAGTGCTAGAGATCTCGCGGGCAAAAGCTCCTACGAGCAGTACTTC,CSARDLAGKSSYEQYF
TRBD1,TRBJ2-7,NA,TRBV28,TGTGCCAGCAGTTTTTTCGGGACAGGGTCACAAGAGCAGTACTTC,CASSFFGTGSQEQYF
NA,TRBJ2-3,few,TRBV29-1,TGCAGCGCTGACACTGGGGCAGATACGCAGTATTTT,CSADTGADTQYF
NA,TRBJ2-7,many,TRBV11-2,TGTGCCAGCAGCTTAGGATCTAGCGCAGTGTCCTACGAGCAGTACTTC,CASSLGSSAVSYEQYF
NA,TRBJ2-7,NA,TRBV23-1,TGCGCCGAACACAGTGTCTCCTACGAGCAGTACTTC,CAEHSVSYEQYF
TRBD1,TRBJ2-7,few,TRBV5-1,TGCGCCAGCAGCTTGGGGGGACAGGGGGCCTACGAGCAGTACTTC,CASSLGGQGAYEQYF
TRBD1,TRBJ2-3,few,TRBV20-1,TGCAGTGCTAGGAATAACAGGGGTGGCACAGATACGCAGTATTTT,CSARNNRGGTDTQYF
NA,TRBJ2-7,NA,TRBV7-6,TGTGCCAGCAGCTTAGATCTGGGCTCCTCCTACGAGCAGTACTTC,CASSLDLGSSYEQYF
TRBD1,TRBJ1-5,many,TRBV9,TGTGCCAGCAGCGAAGACAGGGGAGGTCAGCCCCAGCATTTT,CASSEDRGGQPQHF
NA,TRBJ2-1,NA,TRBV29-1,TGCAGCGTTTCCAGCGCGAACAACAATGAGCAGTTCTTC,CSVSSANNNEQFF
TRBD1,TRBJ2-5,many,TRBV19,TGTGCCAGTAGTAGACAGGGCTTGGAGACCCAGTACTTC,CASSRQGLETQYF
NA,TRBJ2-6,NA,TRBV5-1,TGCGCCAGCAGCTTGGAAGGGAGCTCTGGGGCCAACGTCCTGACTTTC,CASSLEGSSGANVLTF
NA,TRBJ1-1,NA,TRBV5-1,TGCGCCAGCAGCTTGGCCGTAAACAGCAGAAACACTGAAGCTTTCTTT,CASSLAVNSRNTEAFF
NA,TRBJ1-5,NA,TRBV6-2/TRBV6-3,TGTGCCAGCACCCCGACGGGGAATCAGCCCCAGCATTTT,CASTPTGNQPQHF
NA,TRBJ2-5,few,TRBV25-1,TGTGCCACCAGGTTGGAGGGGGTCAAGACCCAGTACTTC,CATRLEGVKTQYF
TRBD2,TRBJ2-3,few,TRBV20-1,TGCAGTGCTAGTCTCGGGACTAGCCAGGCGGATACGCAGTATTTT,CSASLGTSQADTQYF
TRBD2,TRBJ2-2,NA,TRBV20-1,TGCAGTGCTCGCCGACTAGCGGGGAGAGCCAGGGAGCTGTTTTTT,CSARRLAGRARELFF
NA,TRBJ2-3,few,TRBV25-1,TGTGCCAGCAGTGAATCAGGAATCACCTCTAGCACAGATACGCAGTATTTT,CASSESGITSSTDTQYF
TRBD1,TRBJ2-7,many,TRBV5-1,TGCGCCAGCAGCTTAACCGGGACAGGTGCCCACCAGATTCAGCAGTACTTC,CASSLTGTGAHQIQQYF
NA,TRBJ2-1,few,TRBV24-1,TGTGCCACCAGTGGAAGCTCCTACAATGAGCAGTTCTTC,CATSGSSYNEQFF
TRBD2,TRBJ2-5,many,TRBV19,TGTGCCAGTTCAAGCGGGAGGGCATTCGAGACCCAGTACTTC,CASSSGRAFETQYF
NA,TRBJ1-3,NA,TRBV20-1,TGCAGTGCTAGAGAAGCAGGCTGGGGCACCATATATTTT,CSAREAGWGTIYF
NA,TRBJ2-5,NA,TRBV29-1,TGCAGCGTTGTCCGCCTCCTGGAGACCCAGTACTTC,CSVVRLLETQYF